A single sample gave rise to the 25 T cell receptor beta chains below, sequenced in a study of blood T cell repertoires in COVID-19. Here immunoSEQ multiplex PCR was the method, and the copy in TCRdb shows in-frame clones only, minus some. The data hold approximately 150,000 clones, with approximately 80% observed a single time. Source material: PBMCs or T cells enriched from blood (not recorded which). All receptors derive from a man aged 65 to 85 who had been exposed to COVID-19.

The CDR3 here is CATSGGYQETQYF. Here the CDR3 DNA reads TGTGCCACCAGCGGCGGGTACCAAGAGACCCAGTACTTC. The rearrangement joins TRBV15 to TRBJ2-5; the D gene is possibly TRBD2 (5 bases). The CDR3 is 13 residues long. Germline CDR1 reads LNHNV; CDR2 reads YYDKDF (reference sequence). V lost 5 bases, J lost 0 bases, and 7 bases lay in between. The full variable domain, its missing parts supplied by reference TRBV15 and TRBJ2-5, is DAMVIQNPRYQVTQFGKPVTLSCSQTLNHNVMYWYQQKSSQAPKLLFHYYDKDFNNEADTPDNFQSRRPNTSFCFLDIRSPGLGDTAMYLCATSGGYQETQYFGPGTRLLVL.

This clone was observed a single time. The chain uses TRBV6-5 and TRBJ2-3; 10 bases agree with TRBD2. The CDR3 has 13 residues. Germline V gives CDR1 MNHEY, CDR2 SVGAGI. Trimming at V came to 7 bases and at J to 4 bases, leaving 2 bases not matched to a gene. The CDR3 region has the DNA TGTGCCAGCAAGCGGGGGGGCCCAGATACGCAGTATTTT. As protein: CASKRGGPDTQYF.

This rearrangement joins TRBV25-1 to TRBJ1-2; the match to TRBD1 covers 11 bases. J gave up 8 bases and V 3 bases, and 11 bases lay outside the gene matches. Germline V gene lookup returns CDR1 MGHDK and CDR2 SYGVNS. This CDR3 is built from 16 residues. The CDR3 protein is CASSDWTGGGGRGYTF. The CDR3 region has the DNA TGTGCCAGCAGTGACTGGACAGGGGGCGGGGGACGAGGCTACACCTTC.

This chain joins TRBV19 and TRBJ2-3, with 8 bases identical to TRBD1. CDR1 is LNHDA and CDR2 is SQIVND in the germline V gene (reference sequence). CDR3 length equals 17 residues. The trim removed 7 bases at V and 2 bases at J, leaving 14 bases unmatched. CDR3 protein: CASTMGLDRAYTDTQYF. The CDR3 nucleotides read TGTGCCAGTACCATGGGGCTGGACAGGGCATACACAGATACGCAGTATTTT.

There are a few counts of this clone. The chain joins TRBV11-3 to TRBJ1-2; tentative D call: TRBD1 (5 bases). This CDR3 is 15 amino acids long. Germline lookup yields CDR1 SGHNT and CDR2 YENEEA. CDR3 loop: CANRARGQFGYGYTF. The CDR3 DNA follows: TGTGCAAATCGGGCAAGGGGCCAGTTCGGCTATGGCTACACCTTC.

The chain combines TRBV9 with TRBJ2-2; no clear D. V was shortened by 0 bases and J by 6 bases, with 9 bases between the two germline ends. Germline lookup yields CDR1 SGDLS and CDR2 YYNGEE. CDR3 length: 14 amino acids. This chain's CDR3 is CASSVGQPPGELFF. The CDR3 DNA follows: TGTGCCAGCAGCGTAGGGCAACCCCCCGGGGAGCTGTTTTTT.

The chain couples TRBV4-3 to TRBJ1-2, with D perhaps TRBD1 (5 bases). The CDR3 runs 13 residues. V shed 0 bases and J shed 6 bases, with 8 bases lying between them. The V gene's germline CDR1 is LGHNA and CDR2 YSLEER. The CDR3 reads CASSQDKGDGYTF. The CDR3 region has the DNA TGCGCCAGCAGCCAAGATAAAGGGGATGGCTACACCTTC.

This clone was picked up a small number of times. The chain joins TRBV15 to TRBJ1-2, with D unclear. The CDR3 is 12 residues long. Trimming removed 5 bases at V and 0 bases at J, with 4 bases between. The germline V gene encodes CDR1 LNHNV and CDR2 YYDKDF (reference sequence). The DNA for the CDR3 is TGTGCCACCAGCTATTCTAACTATGGCTACACCTTC. The encoded protein is CATSYSNYGYTF. Together with reference TRBV15 and TRBJ1-2, the CDR3 gives the full variable domain: DAMVIQNPRYQVTQFGKPVTLSCSQTLNHNVMYWYQQKSSQAPKLLFHYYDKDFNNEADTPDNFQSRRPNTSFCFLDIRSPGLGDTAMYLCATSYSNYGYTFGSGTRLTVV.

The rearrangement links TRBV30 to TRBJ2-5; TRBD2 aligns across 7 bases. V was pared by 4 bases and J by 5 bases, with 7 bases of the junction left unmatched. Germline CDR1 reads GTSNPN; CDR2 reads SVGIG (reference sequence). The CDR3 runs to 13 residues. In DNA, the CDR3 is TGTGCCTGGAACACGGGGGGTCAGGAGACCCAGTACTTC. The encoded protein is CAWNTGGQETQYF.

The chain employs TRBV7-9 and TRBJ1-3, with D unresolved. The CDR3 contains 15 residues. The V gene's germline CDR1 is SEHNR and CDR2 FQNEAQ (reference sequence). Trimming took 0 bases from V and 6 from J, leaving 12 bases between them. The CDR3 DNA is TGTGCCAGCAGCTTAGCGCGGAGCCGTATAAACACCATATATTTT. This sequence encodes CASSLARSRINTIYF.

The J gene is TRBJ1-3, the V gene TRBV18; D unclear. V was clipped by 3 bases and J by 0 bases, with 6 bases between them. Germline V gene lookup returns CDR1 KGHSH and CDR2 LQKENI. CDR3 size: 14 residues. The CDR3 DNA reads as TGTGCCAGCTCACCCCAGGTCTCTGGAAACACCATATATTTT. Encoded protein: CASSPQVSGNTIYF.

This clone was counted once. The chain has TRBV28 and TRBJ1-1, with no clear D. In germline, CDR1 is MDHEN, CDR2 SYDVKM. V lost 10 bases and J 3 bases, leaving 15 bases between the germline ends. This CDR3 comprises 13 residues. The chain's CDR3 is CATNVGVYTEAFF. The CDR3 nucleotides read TGTGCCACCAACGTCGGGGTGTACACTGAAGCTTTCTTT.

The table lists this clone with a count of one. The chain carries TRBV5-4 and TRBJ1-1, with a possible D match to TRBD1 (5 bases). Germline V lookup: CDR1 SGHNT, CDR2 YYREEE (reference sequence). This CDR3 comprises 14 residues. V was shortened by 0 bases and J by 7 bases, with 13 bases between the two germline ends. The CDR3 bases are TGTGCCAGCAGCTTGGACGCGGGGCGTATTGAAGCTTTCTTT. It encodes CASSLDAGRIEAFF.

V is TRBV3-1 (or the pseudogene TRBV3-2) and J is TRBJ1-1, with no clear D. CDR1 LGHDT and CDR2 YNNKEL come from the germline V gene (reference sequence). The CDR3 consists of 13 residues. With 7 bases removed from V and 4 bases from J, the gap between germline ends came to 13 bases. The CDR3 nucleotides read TGTGCCAGCATCTCCGAGGGCGGCACTGAAGCTTTCTTT. Translated: CASISEGGTEAFF.

The chain couples TRBV5-1 to TRBJ1-1; 8 positions agree with TRBD1. Trimming cost V 2 bases and J 4 bases; bases outside gene matches: 10. The germline V gene encodes CDR1 SGHRS and CDR2 YFSETQ. The CDR3 runs to 16 residues. CDR3: CASSFGTGLRGTEAFF. In DNA, the CDR3 is TGCGCCAGCAGCTTCGGGACAGGCCTTAGGGGCACTGAAGCTTTCTTT.

The genes are TRBV2 and TRBJ2-1; TRBD2 might be the D (5 bases). This CDR3 region has 14 residues. The V and J ends lost 4 bases and 4 bases respectively, with 11 bases between them. Germline V lookup: CDR1 SNHLY, CDR2 FYNNEI. This CDR3 reads CASSAAESYNEQFF. CDR3 coding DNA: TGTGCCAGCAGTGCAGCGGAGTCATACAATGAGCAGTTCTTC.

The rearrangement links TRBV28 to TRBJ2-1; 11 bases agree with TRBD2. CDR1 MDHEN and CDR2 SYDVKM come from the germline V gene. With 7 bases clipped from V and 6 bases from J, the junction kept 8 bases outside the gene matches. This CDR3 comprises 15 residues. Here the CDR3 reads CASTYGTSGLNEQFF. The CDR3, as DNA: TGTGCCAGCACCTACGGGACTAGCGGTCTCAATGAGCAGTTCTTC.

In this sample, this clone turned up once. The chain employs TRBV10-3 and TRBJ2-3, with D tentatively TRBD1 (5 bases). Per the germline V gene, CDR1 is ENHRY and CDR2 is SYGVKD. Trimming took off 0 bases at V and 0 bases at J, with 13 bases between the two ends. There are 17 residues in the CDR3. The CDR3 loop reads CAISESPDSPSTDTQYF. The DNA for the CDR3 is TGTGCCATCAGTGAGTCGCCCGACAGTCCTAGCACAGATACGCAGTATTTT.

The CDR3 sequence is CASSFGRQGAGKLFF. Here the CDR3 DNA reads TGTGCCAGCAGCTTTGGAAGACAGGGGGCCGGAAAACTGTTTTTT. This sequence joins TRBV7-2 and TRBJ1-4; 10 nucleotides agree with TRBD1. The CDR3 has 15 amino acids. Trimming cost V 3 bases and J 10 bases; bases outside gene matches: 8. The V gene's germline CDR1 is SGHTA and CDR2 FQGNSA.

V usage is TRBV11-2 and J usage is TRBJ1-1; the D is unclear. The V end was cut by 5 bases, the J end by 1 base, with 8 bases between. Germline V gene lookup returns CDR1 SGHAT and CDR2 FQNNGV. The CDR3 is 13 residues long. This CDR3 reads CASSPQTNTEAFF. The CDR3, as DNA: TGTGCCAGCAGCCCACAGACGAACACTGAAGCTTTCTTT.

DNA of the CDR3: TGTGCCAGCAGCTTAGGGGGGACAGGGAACCTCAATGAGCAGTTCTTC. Its protein product is CASSLGGTGNLNEQFF. This rearrangement joins TRBV7-8 to TRBJ2-1; TRBD1 matches at 9 bases. The J segment lost 6 bases and the V segment lost 1 base, leaving 7 bases of the junction unmatched. Per the germline V gene, CDR1 is SGHVS and CDR2 is FQNEAQ. The CDR3 has 16 residues.

This clone was found once. The V call is TRBV6-1, the J call TRBJ1-1; TRBD1 is a possible D gene (5 bases). This CDR3 contains 14 residues. Trimming removed 0 bases at V and 4 bases at J, with 9 bases between. Germline assignment: CDR1 MNHNS and CDR2 SASEGT. CDR3 sequence: CASSEASGVTEAFF. The CDR3 region has the DNA TGTGCCAGCAGTGAAGCGTCGGGGGTCACTGAAGCTTTCTTT.

This rearrangement joins TRBV6-5 to TRBJ1-5; a weak D match, TRBD1 (5 bases). This CDR3 comprises 13 residues. Looked up from germline, CDR1 is MNHEY and CDR2 is SVGAGI. The germline V and J ends were trimmed by 6 bases and 7 bases, with 13 bases remaining between them. CDR3 DNA: TGTGCCAGCAGACAGGATATAGGGCAGCCCCAGCATTTT. Translated, it gives CASRQDIGQPQHF.

This chain links TRBV5-1 with TRBJ2-2; no definite D call. Per the germline V gene, CDR1 is SGHRS and CDR2 is YFSETQ. Trimming left V 3 bases short and J 3 bases short, with 3 bases between. The CDR3 is made up of 12 amino acids. As DNA, the CDR3 is TGCGCCAGCAGCTCCGACACCGGGGAGCTGTTTTTT. Its protein is CASSSDTGELFF.

The chain combines TRBV3-1 (or the pseudogene TRBV3-2) with TRBJ1-3; D remains ambiguous. This CDR3 has 14 residues. The V end was cut by 1 base, the J end by 3 bases, with 7 bases between. The germline V gene encodes CDR1 LGHDT and CDR2 YNNKEL (reference sequence). CDR3 loop: CASSQVNLGNTIYF. CDR3 DNA sequence: TGTGCCAGCAGCCAAGTTAATCTTGGAAACACCATATATTTT.